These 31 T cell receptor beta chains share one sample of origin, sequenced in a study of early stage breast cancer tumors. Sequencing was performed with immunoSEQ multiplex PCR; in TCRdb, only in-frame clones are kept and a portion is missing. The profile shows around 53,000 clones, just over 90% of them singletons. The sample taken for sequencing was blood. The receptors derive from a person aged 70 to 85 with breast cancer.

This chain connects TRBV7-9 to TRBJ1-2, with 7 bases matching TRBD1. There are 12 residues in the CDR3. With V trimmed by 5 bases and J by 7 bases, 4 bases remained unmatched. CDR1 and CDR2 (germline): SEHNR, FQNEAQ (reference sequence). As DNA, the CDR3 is TGTGCCAGCAGCGCTACAGGGGTTGGCTACACCTTC. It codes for CASSATGVGYTF.

In nucleotides, the CDR3 is TGTGCCAGCAGTGTAGAAGTTAACACTGAAGCTTTCTTT. It is translated as CASSVEVNTEAFF. The rearrangement joins TRBV2 to TRBJ1-1; D uncertain. The V and J ends lost 4 bases and 2 bases respectively, with 8 bases between them. The CDR3 is made up of 13 amino acids. Germline assignment: CDR1 SNHLY and CDR2 FYNNEI.

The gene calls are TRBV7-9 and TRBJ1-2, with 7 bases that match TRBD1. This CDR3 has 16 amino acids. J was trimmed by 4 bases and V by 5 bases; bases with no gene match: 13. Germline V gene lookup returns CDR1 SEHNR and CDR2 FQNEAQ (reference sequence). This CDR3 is CASSPPTGDLGYGYTF. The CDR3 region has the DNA TGTGCCAGCAGCCCCCCAACAGGGGATCTAGGCTATGGCTACACCTTC. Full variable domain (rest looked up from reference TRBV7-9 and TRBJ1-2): DTGVSQNPRHKITKRGQNVTFRCDPISEHNRLYWYRQTLGQGPEFLTYFQNEAQLEKSRLLSDRFSAERPKGSFSTLEIQRTEQGDSAMYLCASSPPTGDLGYGYTFGSGTRLTVV.

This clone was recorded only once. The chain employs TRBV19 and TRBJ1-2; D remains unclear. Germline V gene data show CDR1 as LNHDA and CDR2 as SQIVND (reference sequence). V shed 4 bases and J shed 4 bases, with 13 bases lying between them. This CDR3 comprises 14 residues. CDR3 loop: CASSTGGQLYGYTF. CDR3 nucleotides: TGTGCCAGTAGTACGGGAGGGCAGCTCTATGGCTACACCTTC.

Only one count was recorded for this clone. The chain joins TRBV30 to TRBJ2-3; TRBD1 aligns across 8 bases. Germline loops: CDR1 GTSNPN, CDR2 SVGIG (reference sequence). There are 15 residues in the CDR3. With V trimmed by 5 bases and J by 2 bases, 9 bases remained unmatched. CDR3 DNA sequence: TGTGCCTGGCTCTACCTGGGACAGGCCACAGATACGCAGTATTTT. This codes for CAWLYLGQATDTQYF.

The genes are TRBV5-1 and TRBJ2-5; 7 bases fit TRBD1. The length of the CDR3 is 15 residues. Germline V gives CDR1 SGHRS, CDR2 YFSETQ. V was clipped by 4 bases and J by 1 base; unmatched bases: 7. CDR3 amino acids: CASSQATGPQETQYF. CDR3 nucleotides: TGCGCCAGCAGCCAGGCGACAGGGCCCCAAGAGACCCAGTACTTC.

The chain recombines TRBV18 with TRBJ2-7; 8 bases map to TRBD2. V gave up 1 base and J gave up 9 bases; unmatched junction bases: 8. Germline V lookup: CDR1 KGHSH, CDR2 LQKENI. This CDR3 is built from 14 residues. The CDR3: CASSPLQRGTGQYF. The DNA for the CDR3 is TGTGCCAGCTCACCACTCCAGCGGGGGACGGGGCAGTACTTC.

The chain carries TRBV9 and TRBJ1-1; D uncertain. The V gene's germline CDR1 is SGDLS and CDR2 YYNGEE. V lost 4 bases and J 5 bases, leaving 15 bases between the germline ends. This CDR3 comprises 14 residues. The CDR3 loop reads CASSSTAPGTEAFF. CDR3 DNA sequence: TGTGCCAGCAGCTCCACAGCCCCGGGAACTGAAGCTTTCTTT.

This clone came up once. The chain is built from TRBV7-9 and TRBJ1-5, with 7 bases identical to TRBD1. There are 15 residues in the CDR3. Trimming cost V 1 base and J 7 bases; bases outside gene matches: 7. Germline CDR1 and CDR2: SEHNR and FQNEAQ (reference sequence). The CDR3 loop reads CASSLGDSGGQPQHF. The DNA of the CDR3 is TGTGCCAGCAGCTTAGGGGACTCAGGGGGGCAGCCCCAGCATTTT.

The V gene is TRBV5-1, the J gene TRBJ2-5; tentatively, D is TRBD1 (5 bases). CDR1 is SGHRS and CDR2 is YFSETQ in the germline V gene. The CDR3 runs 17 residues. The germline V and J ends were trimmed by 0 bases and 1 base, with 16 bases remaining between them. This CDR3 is CASSLGAGSQPQETQYF. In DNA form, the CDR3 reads TGCGCCAGCAGCTTGGGGGCAGGGTCACAACCCCAAGAGACCCAGTACTTC.

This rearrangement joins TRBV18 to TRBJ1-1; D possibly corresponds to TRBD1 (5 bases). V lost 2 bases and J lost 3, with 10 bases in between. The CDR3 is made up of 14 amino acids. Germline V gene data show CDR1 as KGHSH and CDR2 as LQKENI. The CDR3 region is CASSPGAQDTEAFF. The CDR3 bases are TGTGCCAGCTCACCAGGGGCGCAGGACACTGAAGCTTTCTTT. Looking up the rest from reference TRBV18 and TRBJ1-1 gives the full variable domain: NAGVMQNPRHLVRRRGQEARLRCSPMKGHSHVYWYRQLPEEGLKFMVYLQKENIIDESGMPKERFSAEFPKEGPSILRIQQVVRGDSAAYFCASSPGAQDTEAFFGQGTRLTVV.

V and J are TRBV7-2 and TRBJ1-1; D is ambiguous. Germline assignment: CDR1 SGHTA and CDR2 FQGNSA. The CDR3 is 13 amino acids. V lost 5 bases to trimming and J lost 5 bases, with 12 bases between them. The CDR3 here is CASSTDGGTEAFF. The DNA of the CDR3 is TGTGCCAGCAGCACTGACGGCGGAACTGAAGCTTTCTTT.

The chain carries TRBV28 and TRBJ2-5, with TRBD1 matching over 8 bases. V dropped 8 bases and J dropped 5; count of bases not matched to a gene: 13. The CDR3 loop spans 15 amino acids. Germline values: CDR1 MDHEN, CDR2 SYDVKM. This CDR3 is CASHLPGGAEETQYF. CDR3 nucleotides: TGTGCCAGCCACCTACCAGGGGGCGCGGAGGAGACCCAGTACTTC.

CDR3 nucleotides: TGCGCCAGCAGCGCCCAGAGGCCCTCTGGAAACACCATATATTTT. Protein sequence: CASSAQRPSGNTIYF. The rearrangement links TRBV5-1 to TRBJ1-3; D remains unclear. Germline CDR1 and CDR2: SGHRS and YFSETQ. This CDR3 contains 15 residues. V lost 4 bases and J 0 bases, leaving 11 bases between the germline ends.

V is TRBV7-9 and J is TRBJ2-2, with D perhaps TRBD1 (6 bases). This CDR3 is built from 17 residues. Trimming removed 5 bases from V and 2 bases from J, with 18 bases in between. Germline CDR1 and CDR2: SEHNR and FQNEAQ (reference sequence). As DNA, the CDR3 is TGTGCCAGCAGCCACCTGGGCAGGGGTAGTAACACCGGGGAGCTGTTTTTT. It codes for CASSHLGRGSNTGELFF.

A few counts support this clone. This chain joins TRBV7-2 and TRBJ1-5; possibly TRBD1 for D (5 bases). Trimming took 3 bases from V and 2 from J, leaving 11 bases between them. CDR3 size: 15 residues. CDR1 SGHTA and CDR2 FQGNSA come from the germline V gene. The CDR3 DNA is TGTGCCAGCAGCTTTCAGCAGGGTGGCAATCAGCCCCAGCATTTT. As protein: CASSFQQGGNQPQHF.

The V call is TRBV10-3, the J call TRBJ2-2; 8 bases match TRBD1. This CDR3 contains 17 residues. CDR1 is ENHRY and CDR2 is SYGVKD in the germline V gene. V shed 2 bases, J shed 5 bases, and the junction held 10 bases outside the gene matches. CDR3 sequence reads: CAISESLAGGRTGELFF. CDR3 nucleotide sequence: TGTGCCATCAGTGAGAGCCTAGCAGGGGGCCGGACCGGGGAGCTGTTTTTT.

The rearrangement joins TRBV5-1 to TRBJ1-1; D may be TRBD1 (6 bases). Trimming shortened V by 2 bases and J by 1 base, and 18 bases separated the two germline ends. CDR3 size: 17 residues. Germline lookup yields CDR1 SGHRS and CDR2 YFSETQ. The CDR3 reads CASSFRVQGQGNTEAFF. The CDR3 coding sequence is TGCGCCAGCAGCTTTAGGGTACAGGGACAAGGGAACACTGAAGCTTTCTTT.

DNA for the CDR3: TGTGCTTGGGACAAGTACACTAACTATGGCTACACCTTC. Its translation: CAWDKYTNYGYTF. V is TRBV30 and J is TRBJ1-2; D might be TRBD1 (6 bases). This CDR3 is 13 amino acids long. Germline V gene sequence: CDR1 GTSNPN, CDR2 SVGIG (reference sequence).

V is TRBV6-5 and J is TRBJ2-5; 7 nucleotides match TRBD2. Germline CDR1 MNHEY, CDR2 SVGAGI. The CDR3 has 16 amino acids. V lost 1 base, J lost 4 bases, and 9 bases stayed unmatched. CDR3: CASSYYGAGRGETQYF. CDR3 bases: TGTGCCAGCAGTTACTACGGAGCGGGGAGGGGAGAGACCCAGTACTTC.

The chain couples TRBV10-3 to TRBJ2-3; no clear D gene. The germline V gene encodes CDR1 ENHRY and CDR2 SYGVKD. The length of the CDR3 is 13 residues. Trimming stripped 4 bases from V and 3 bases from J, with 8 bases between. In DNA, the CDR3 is TGTGCCATCAGTGGACTGACGACAGATACGCAGTATTTT. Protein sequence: CAISGLTTDTQYF.

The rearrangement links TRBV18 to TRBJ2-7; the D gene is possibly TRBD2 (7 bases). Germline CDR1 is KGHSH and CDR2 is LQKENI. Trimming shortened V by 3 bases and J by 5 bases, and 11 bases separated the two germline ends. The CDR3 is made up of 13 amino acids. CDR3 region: CASSPLGGDEQYF. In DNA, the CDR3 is TGTGCCAGCTCACCCTTAGGGGGGGACGAGCAGTACTTC. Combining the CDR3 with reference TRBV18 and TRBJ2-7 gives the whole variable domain NAGVMQNPRHLVRRRGQEARLRCSPMKGHSHVYWYRQLPEEGLKFMVYLQKENIIDESGMPKERFSAEFPKEGPSILRIQQVVRGDSAAYFCASSPLGGDEQYFGPGTRLTVT.

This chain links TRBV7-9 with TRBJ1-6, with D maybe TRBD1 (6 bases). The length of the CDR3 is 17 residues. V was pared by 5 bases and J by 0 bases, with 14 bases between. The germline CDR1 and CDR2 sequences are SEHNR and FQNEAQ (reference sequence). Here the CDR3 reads CASSSRDTPSYNSPLHF. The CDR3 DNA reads TGTGCCAGCAGCAGCCGGGACACACCCTCCTATAATTCACCCCTCCACTTT.

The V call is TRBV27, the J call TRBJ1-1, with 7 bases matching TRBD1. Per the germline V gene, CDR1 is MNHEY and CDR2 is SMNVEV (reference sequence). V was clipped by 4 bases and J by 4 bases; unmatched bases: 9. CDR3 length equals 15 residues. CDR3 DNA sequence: TGTGCCAGCAGTTCAAGGACAGGAAGGGGCACTGAAGCTTTCTTT. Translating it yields CASSSRTGRGTEAFF.

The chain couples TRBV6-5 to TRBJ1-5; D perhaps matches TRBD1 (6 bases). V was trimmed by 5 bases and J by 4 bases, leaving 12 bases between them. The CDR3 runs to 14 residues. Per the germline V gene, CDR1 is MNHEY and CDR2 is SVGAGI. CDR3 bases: TGTGCCAGCAGTCACAGGGAAGGGAATCAGCCCCAGCATTTT. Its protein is CASSHREGNQPQHF.

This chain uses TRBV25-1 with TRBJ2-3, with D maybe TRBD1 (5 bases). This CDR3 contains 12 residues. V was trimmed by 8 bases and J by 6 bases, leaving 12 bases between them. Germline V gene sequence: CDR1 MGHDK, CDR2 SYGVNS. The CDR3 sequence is CASESQGDTQYF. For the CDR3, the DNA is TGTGCCAGCGAATCCCAGGGTGATACGCAGTATTTT.

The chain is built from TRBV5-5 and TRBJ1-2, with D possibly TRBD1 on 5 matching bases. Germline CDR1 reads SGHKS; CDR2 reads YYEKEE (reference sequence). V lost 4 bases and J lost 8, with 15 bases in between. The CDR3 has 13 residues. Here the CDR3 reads CASSRGPGEGYTF. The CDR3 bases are TGTGCCAGCAGCCGGGGACCGGGGGAAGGCTACACCTTC. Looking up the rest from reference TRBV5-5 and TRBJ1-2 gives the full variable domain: DAGVTQSPTHLIKTRGQQVTLRCSPISGHKSVSWYQQVLGQGPQFIFQYYEKEERGRGNFPDRFSARQFPNYSSELNVNALLLGDSALYLCASSRGPGEGYTFGSGTRLTVV.

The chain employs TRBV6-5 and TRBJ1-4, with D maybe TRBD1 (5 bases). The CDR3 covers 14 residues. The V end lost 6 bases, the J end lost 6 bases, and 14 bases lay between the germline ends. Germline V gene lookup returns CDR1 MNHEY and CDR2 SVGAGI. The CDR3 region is CASRPPWGDEKLFF. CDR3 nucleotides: TGTGCCAGCAGGCCCCCCTGGGGGGATGAAAAACTGTTTTTT.

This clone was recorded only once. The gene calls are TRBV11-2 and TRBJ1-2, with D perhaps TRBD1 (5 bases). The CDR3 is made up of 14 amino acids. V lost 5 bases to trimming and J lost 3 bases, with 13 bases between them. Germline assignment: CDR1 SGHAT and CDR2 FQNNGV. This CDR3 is CASSAGLDHYGYTF. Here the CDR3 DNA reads TGTGCCAGCAGCGCAGGGCTCGACCACTATGGCTACACCTTC.

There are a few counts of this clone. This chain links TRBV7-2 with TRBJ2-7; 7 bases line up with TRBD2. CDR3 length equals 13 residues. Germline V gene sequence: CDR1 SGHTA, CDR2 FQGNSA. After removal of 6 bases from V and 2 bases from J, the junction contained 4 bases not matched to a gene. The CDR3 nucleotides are TGTGCCAGCAGGTGGAGCGGGACCTACGAGCAGTACTTC. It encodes CASRWSGTYEQYF.

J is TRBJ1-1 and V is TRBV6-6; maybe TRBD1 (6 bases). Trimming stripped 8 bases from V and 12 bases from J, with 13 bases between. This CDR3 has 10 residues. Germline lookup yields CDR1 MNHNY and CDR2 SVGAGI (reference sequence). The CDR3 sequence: CASWRQETFF. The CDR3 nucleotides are TGTGCCAGCTGGAGACAGGAAACTTTCTTT.